A single sample is the source of the 5 T cell receptor beta chains below, sequenced in a study of tumor-infiltrating lymphocytes in primary liver carcinoma. cDNA specific to TCR beta was made from approximately 0.55 ug of total RNA, with a constant-region primer employed for priming. Three nested multiplex PCR rounds of slightly modified ARM-PCR generated TCR beta libraries. Forward primers for TRBV1-TRBV30 and a C-beta reverse primer served the first two PCR rounds, at approximately 10 cycles each. TCRdb used MiXCR to reprocess the multiplex PCR reads, holding one entry per CDR3 protein. The table has 300,000 to 400,000 distinct CDR3 sequences, 65% seen once; the top ten hold about 6%. Blood RNA came from unsorted whole blood; germline DNA was also extracted. The sequencing sample was made of peripheral blood. The receptors here all came from a man in his forties with primary liver carcinoma and hepatitis B virus infection.

On this clonotype itself: One end of the junction fails to match germline, which may point to a read error. The chain couples TRBV11-2 to TRBJ1-1, with D unresolved. The CDR3 extends over 14 amino acids. The germline V gene encodes CDR1 SGHAT and CDR2 FQNNGV. CDR3 bases: TGTGCCAGCAGTTTAGACCTGGTACTTACTGAAGCTTTCTTT. The encoded protein is CASSLDLVLTEAFF.

Of note for this clonotype: Its ends do not fully match the called genes, so a read error is possible. The V call is TRBV4-2, the J call TRBJ2-7, with D possibly TRBD2 on 5 matching bases. Germline V lookup: CDR1 LGHNA, CDR2 YNFKEQ. This CDR3 has 15 residues. CDR3 amino acids: CASNQDGRETCEQYF. The CDR3 bases are TGTGCCAGCAACCAAGATGGGAGAGAGACCTGCGAGCAGTACTTC.

In its sample, this clonotype was seen once. The junction departs from the called germline gene at one end, perhaps through a read error. V gene TRBV10-3 combines with J gene TRBJ1-1; D call uncertain. Per the germline V gene, CDR1 is ENHRY and CDR2 is SYGVKD. The CDR3 spans 14 residues. CDR3 region: CAISESAENTGAYF. CDR3 coding DNA: TGTGCCATCAGTGAGTCGGCGGAGAACACTGGAGCTTACTTT.

On this clonotype: At one boundary the junction diverges from the germline segment, which might be a read error. This rearrangement joins TRBV4-2 to TRBJ1-1; D unresolved. The CDR3 has 15 residues. Germline CDR1 reads LGHNA; CDR2 reads YNFKEQ. CDR3 DNA sequence: TGTCCCAGCAGCCTGGCGCACTGTGAAAACACTGAAGCTTTCTTT. Amino acids: CPSSLAHCENTEAFF.

Points on this clonotype: A read error may be the cause here, since a much bigger clone is one base away. This chain links TRBV12-3 or TRBV12-4 with TRBJ2-1, with no clear D. There are 13 residues in the CDR3. The CDR3 loop reads CVSRKSSYNEQFF. CDR3 sequence (DNA): TGTGTCAGCAGGAAGAGCTCCTACAATGAGCAGTTCTTC.